The source of this T cell receptor (beta chain) is a study of cytomegalovirus exposure and HLA in healthy donors. Across the study: Later analysis reported that the approximately 120 validation repertoires shared the platform of the approximately 690 first-cohort repertoires. Study-wide results and caveats: Some TCR beta chains (roughly 150 of them) were listed as cytomegalovirus-associated.

Assay used: immunoSEQ multiplex PCR; TCRdb lists only in-frame clones, some missing. The table records fewer than 200,000 clones, roughly 86% of them present only once. Trimming shortened V by 0 bases and J by 0 bases, and 7 bases separated the two germline ends. The germline gives CDR1 SGHDT, CDR2 YYEEEE. The CDR3 length is 15 residues. To note about this clone: As yet, its antigen is unknown.

This chain joins TRBV5-6 and TRBJ1-3, with D tentatively TRBD1 (6 bases). The specimen sequenced was PBMCs. This receptor was obtained from a man aged 30 to 45 in good health and CMV-seropositive. CDR3 nucleotides: TGTGCCAGCAGCTTGGGGACAGCCTCTGGAAACACCATATATTTT. It yields the protein CASSLGTASGNTIYF.